The 10 T cell receptor beta chains below come from one sample, sequenced in a study of blood T cell repertoires in COVID-19. Libraries were prepared by immunoSEQ multiplex PCR; TCRdb keeps only in-frame clonotypes and omits some of them. Of about 270,000 clones in the sample, 85% to 95% were seen once. What was sequenced was PBMCs or T cells enriched from blood (not recorded which). These receptors were obtained from a man between 40 and 49 years old who had been exposed to COVID-19.

This sequence joins TRBV19 and TRBJ1-5; D might be TRBD1 (6 bases). CDR1 is LNHDA and CDR2 is SQIVND in the germline V gene (reference sequence). Trimming removed 4 bases at V and 1 base at J, with 11 bases between. The CDR3 length is 15 residues. The CDR3 DNA sequence: TGTGCCAGTAGTAAGGACAGCTTAAGCAATCAGCCCCAGCATTTT. This encodes CASSKDSLSNQPQHF.

CDR3 amino acids: CASSSRGLVTEAFF. CDR3 DNA sequence: TGTGCCAGCAGCTCCAGGGGGCTGGTAACTGAAGCTTTCTTT. The chain links TRBV7-2 to TRBJ1-1; 8 bases fit TRBD1. Germline V gives CDR1 SGHTA, CDR2 FQGNSA. Trimming at V came to 4 bases and at J to 5 bases, leaving 6 bases not matched to a gene. The CDR3 runs to 14 residues.

The chain carries TRBV7-8 and TRBJ2-7; D possibly corresponds to TRBD2 (6 bases). Trimming shortened V by 10 bases and J by 0 bases, and 10 bases separated the two germline ends. From germline, CDR1 is SGHVS and CDR2 FQNEAQ. CDR3 length equals 12 residues. The chain's CDR3 is CATTGDSYEQYF. The CDR3 coding sequence is TGTGCCACCACGGGAGACTCCTACGAGCAGTACTTC.

The chain is built from TRBV6-5 and TRBJ2-7, with 7 positions matching TRBD2. CDR1 and CDR2 (germline): MNHEY, SVGAGI. The V and J ends lost 6 bases and 5 bases, in that order; junction bases with no gene match: 7. This CDR3 has 13 amino acids. The DNA for the CDR3 is TGTGCCAGCAGGACTAGCATGGGCGACGAGCAGTACTTC. Translated: CASRTSMGDEQYF.

The table lists this clone with a count of one. The chain recombines TRBV4-1 with TRBJ1-4; 10 bases agree with TRBD1. This CDR3 has 17 residues. Germline CDR1 and CDR2: MGHRA and YSYEKL. J was trimmed by 4 bases and V by 2 bases; bases with no gene match: 7. The CDR3 bases are TGCGCCAGCAGCCAAAGACAGGGGGCCAAGTATAATGAAAAACTGTTTTTT. Its translation is CASSQRQGAKYNEKLFF.

The sample holds one count of this clone. The chain joins TRBV28 to TRBJ1-1; 8 bases agree with TRBD1. CDR1 and CDR2 (germline): MDHEN, SYDVKM. The CDR3 totals 15 residues. Losses at the gene ends were 3 bases for V and 4 bases for J; bases not matched to a gene: 7. The CDR3 DNA reads as TGTGCCAGCAGTTTTGGACAGGGAAAGTTCACTGAAGCTTTCTTT. This sequence encodes CASSFGQGKFTEAFF.

CDR3 in amino acids: CASSLQGDYGYTF. CDR3 coding DNA: TGTGCCAGCAGCTTACAGGGGGACTATGGCTACACCTTC. The V gene is TRBV5-4, the J gene TRBJ1-2, with TRBD1 identical over 8 bases. V shed 2 bases, J shed 3 bases, and the junction held 0 bases outside the gene matches. The CDR3 contains 13 residues. Germline V gene sequence: CDR1 SGHNT, CDR2 YYREEE (reference sequence).

This clone was seen a handful of times. This rearrangement joins TRBV7-6 to TRBJ2-1; the match to TRBD1 covers 9 bases. Germline CDR1 and CDR2: SGHVS and FNYEAQ. The V segment lost 5 bases and the J segment 7 bases; nucleotides outside the gene matches: 6. The CDR3 runs to 14 residues. The CDR3 DNA follows: TGTGCCAGCAGCCCGCGACAGGGGGGGAATGAGCAGTTCTTC. It encodes CASSPRQGGNEQFF.

The chain employs TRBV29-1 and TRBJ2-2, with a weak D call TRBD2 (5 bases). The CDR3 covers 15 residues. The germline V and J ends were trimmed by 7 bases and 4 bases, with 19 bases remaining between them. Germline V gene sequence: CDR1 SQVTM, CDR2 ANQGSEA. CDR3 DNA: TGCAGCGCCCGAGGGTTAGGGCTCGGCACCGGGGAGCTGTTTTTT. Its translation: CSARGLGLGTGELFF.

This rearrangement joins TRBV24-1 to TRBJ2-2; TRBD1 agrees at 8 bases. The J segment lost 7 bases and the V segment lost 5 bases, leaving 8 bases of the junction unmatched. Per the germline V gene, CDR1 is KGHDR and CDR2 is SFDVKD. The length of the CDR3 is 15 residues. This CDR3 is CATSVQGARVGELFF. In DNA form, the CDR3 reads TGTGCCACCAGTGTCCAGGGGGCACGAGTCGGGGAGCTGTTTTTT.